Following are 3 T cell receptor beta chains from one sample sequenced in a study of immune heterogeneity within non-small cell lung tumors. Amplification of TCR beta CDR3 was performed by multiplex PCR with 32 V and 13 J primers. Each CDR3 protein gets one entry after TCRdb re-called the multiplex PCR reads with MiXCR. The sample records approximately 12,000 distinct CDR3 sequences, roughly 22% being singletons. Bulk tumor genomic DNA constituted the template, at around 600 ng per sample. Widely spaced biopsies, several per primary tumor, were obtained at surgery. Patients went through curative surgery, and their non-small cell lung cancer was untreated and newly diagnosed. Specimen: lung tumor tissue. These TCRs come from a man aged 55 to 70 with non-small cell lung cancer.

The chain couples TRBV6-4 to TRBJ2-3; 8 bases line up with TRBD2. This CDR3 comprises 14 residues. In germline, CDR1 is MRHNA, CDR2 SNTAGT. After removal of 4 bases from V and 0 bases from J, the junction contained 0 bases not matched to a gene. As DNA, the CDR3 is TGTGCCAGCAGTGCTAGCGGGAGCACAGATACGCAGTATTTT. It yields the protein CASSASGSTDTQYF.

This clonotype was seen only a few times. This chain's CDR3 is CSVGQGSNQPQHF. CDR3 nucleotide sequence: TGCAGCGTCGGACAGGGAAGCAATCAGCCCCAGCATTTT. The V gene is TRBV29-1, the J gene TRBJ1-5, with TRBD1 matching 8 bases. V lost 6 bases to trimming and J lost 1 base; unmatched junction nucleotides: 2. Germline V CDR1 and CDR2: SQVTM, ANQGSEA. There are 13 residues in the CDR3.

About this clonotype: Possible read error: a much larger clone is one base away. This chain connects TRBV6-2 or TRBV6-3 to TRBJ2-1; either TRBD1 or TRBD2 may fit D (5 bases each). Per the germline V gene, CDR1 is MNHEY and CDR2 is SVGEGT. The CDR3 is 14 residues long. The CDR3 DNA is TGTGCCAGCTCTAAGAAGGGCCCTGGGGGTGAGCATTTCTTC. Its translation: CASSKKGPGGEHFF.